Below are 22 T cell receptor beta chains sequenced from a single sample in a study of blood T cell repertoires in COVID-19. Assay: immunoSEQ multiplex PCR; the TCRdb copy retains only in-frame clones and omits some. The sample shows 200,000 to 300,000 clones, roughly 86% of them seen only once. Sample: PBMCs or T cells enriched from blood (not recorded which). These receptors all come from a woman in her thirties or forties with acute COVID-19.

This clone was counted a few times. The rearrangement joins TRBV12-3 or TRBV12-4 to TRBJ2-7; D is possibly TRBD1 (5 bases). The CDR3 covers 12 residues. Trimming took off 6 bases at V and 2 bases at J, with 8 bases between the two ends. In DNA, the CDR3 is TGTGCCAGCAGACTGGACACCTACGAGCAGTACTTC. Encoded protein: CASRLDTYEQYF.

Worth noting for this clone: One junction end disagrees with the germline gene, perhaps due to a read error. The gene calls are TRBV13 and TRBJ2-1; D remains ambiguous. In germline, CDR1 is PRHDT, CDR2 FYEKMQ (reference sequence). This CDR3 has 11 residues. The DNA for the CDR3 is TGTGCCAGCAGCTTAGACTTAAAGCCCATCTTC. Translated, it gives CASSLDLKPIF.

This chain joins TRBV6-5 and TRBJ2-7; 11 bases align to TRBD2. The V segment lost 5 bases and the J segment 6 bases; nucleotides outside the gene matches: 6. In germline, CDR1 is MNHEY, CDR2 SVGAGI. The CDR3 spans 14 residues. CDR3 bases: TGTGCCAGCAGTCAAACTAGCGGGAGCGGCGAGCAGTACTTC. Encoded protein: CASSQTSGSGEQYF.

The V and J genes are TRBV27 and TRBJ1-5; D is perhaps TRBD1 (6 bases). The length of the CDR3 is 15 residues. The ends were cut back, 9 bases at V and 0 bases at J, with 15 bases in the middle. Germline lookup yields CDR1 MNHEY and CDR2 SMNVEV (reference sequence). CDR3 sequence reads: CASTDRRDSNQPQHF. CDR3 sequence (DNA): TGTGCCAGTACGGACAGACGAGATAGCAATCAGCCCCAGCATTTT.

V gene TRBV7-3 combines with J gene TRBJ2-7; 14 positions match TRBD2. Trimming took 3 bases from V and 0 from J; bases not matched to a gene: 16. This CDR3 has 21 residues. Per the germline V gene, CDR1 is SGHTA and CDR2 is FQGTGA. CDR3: CASSFTGTSGRRGGYSYEQYF. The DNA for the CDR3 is TGTGCCAGCAGCTTCACGGGGACTAGCGGGAGAAGAGGGGGCTACTCCTACGAGCAGTACTTC.

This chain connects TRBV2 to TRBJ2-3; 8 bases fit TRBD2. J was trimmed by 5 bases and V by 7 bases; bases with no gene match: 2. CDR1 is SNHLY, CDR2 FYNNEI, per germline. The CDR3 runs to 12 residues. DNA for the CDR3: TGTGCCAGCACTCTAGCGGGAGATACGCAGTATTTT. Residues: CASTLAGDTQYF.

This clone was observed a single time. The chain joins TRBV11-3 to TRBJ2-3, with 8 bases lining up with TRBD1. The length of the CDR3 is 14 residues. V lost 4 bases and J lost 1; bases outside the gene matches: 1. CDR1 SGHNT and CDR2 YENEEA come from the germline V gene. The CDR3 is CASSSGQGTDTQYF. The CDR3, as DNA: TGTGCCAGCAGCTCGGGACAGGGCACAGATACGCAGTATTTT. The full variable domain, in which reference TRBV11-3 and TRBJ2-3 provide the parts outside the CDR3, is EAGVVQSPRYKIIEKKQPVAFWCNPISGHNTLYWYLQNLGQGPELLIRYENEEAVDDSQLPKDRFSAERLKGVDSTLKIQPAELGDSAVYLCASSSGQGTDTQYFGPGTRLTVL.

The CDR3 bases are TGTGCCAGCAGTTTCTCGGTGAACACTGAAGCTTTCTTT. Translated, it gives CASSFSVNTEAFF. The chain is built from TRBV12-3 or TRBV12-4 and TRBJ1-1; D call uncertain. The CDR3 is made up of 13 amino acids. The germline V and J ends were trimmed by 3 bases and 0 bases, with 5 bases remaining between them.

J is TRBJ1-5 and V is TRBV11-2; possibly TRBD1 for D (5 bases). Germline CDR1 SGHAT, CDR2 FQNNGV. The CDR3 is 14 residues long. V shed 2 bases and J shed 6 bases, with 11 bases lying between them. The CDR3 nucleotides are TGTGCCAGCAGCTTAAGTGGGGCTCTTCAGCCCCAGCATTTT. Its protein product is CASSLSGALQPQHF.

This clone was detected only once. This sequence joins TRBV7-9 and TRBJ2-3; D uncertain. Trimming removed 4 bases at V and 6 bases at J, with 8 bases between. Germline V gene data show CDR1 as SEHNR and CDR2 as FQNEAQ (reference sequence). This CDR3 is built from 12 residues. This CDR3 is CASSSPGDTQYF. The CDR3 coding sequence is TGTGCCAGCAGCTCCCCCGGGGATACGCAGTATTTT.

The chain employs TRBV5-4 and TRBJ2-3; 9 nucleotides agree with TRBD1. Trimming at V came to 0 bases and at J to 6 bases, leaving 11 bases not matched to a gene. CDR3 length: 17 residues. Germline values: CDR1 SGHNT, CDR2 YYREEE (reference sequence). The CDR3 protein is CASSLELTGQGDDTQYF. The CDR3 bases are TGTGCCAGCAGCTTGGAGCTGACGGGACAGGGTGATGATACGCAGTATTTT.

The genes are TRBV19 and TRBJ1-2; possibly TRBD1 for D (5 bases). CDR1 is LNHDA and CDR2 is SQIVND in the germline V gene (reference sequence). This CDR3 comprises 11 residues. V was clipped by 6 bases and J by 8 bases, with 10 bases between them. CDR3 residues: CASRGGGGYTF. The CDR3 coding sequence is TGTGCCAGTAGGGGGGGTGGCGGCTACACCTTC.

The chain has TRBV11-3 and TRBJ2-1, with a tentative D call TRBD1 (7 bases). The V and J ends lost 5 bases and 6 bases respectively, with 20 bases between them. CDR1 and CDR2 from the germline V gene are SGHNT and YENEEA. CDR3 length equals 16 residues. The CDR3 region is CASSPRVGGQSNEQFF. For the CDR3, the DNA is TGTGCCAGCAGCCCCAGGGTGGGGGGACAGAGCAATGAGCAGTTCTTC.

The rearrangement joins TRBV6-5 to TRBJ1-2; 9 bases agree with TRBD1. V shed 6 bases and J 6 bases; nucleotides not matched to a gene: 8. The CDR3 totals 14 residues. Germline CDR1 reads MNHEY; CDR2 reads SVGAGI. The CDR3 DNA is TGTGCCAGCAGGGATACAGGGGGCTTTGATGGCTACACCTTC. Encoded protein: CASRDTGGFDGYTF.

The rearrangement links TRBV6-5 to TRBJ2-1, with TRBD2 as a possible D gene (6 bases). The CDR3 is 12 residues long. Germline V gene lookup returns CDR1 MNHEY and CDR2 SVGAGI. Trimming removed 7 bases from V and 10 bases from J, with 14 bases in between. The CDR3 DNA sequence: TGTGCCAGCACACCGGGCCGGGGGGAGCAGTTCTTC. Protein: CASTPGRGEQFF.

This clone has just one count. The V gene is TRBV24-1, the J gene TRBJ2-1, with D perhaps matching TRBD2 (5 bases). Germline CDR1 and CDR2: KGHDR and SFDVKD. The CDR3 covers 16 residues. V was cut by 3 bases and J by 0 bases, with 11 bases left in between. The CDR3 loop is CATSDERVSSYNEQFF. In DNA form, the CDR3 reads TGTGCCACCAGTGATGAGAGGGTCAGCTCCTACAATGAGCAGTTCTTC.

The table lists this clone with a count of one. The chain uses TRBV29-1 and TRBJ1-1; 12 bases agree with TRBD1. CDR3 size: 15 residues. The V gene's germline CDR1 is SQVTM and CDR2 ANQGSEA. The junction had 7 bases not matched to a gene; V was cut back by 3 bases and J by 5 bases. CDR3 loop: CSVDEGQGAFTEAFF. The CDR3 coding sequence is TGCAGCGTTGACGAGGGACAGGGGGCATTTACTGAAGCTTTCTTT. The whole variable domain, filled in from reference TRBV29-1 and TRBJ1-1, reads SAVISQKPSRDICQRGTSLTIQCQVDSQVTMMFWYRQQPGQSLTLIATANQGSEATYESGFVIDKFPISRPNLTFSTLTVSNMSPEDSSIYLCSVDEGQGAFTEAFFGQGTRLTVV.

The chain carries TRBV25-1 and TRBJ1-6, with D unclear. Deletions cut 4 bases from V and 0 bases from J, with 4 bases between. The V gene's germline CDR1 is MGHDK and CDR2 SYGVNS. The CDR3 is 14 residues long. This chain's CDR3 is CASSVSSYNSPLHF. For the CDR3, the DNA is TGTGCCAGCAGTGTGAGCTCCTATAATTCACCCCTCCACTTT.

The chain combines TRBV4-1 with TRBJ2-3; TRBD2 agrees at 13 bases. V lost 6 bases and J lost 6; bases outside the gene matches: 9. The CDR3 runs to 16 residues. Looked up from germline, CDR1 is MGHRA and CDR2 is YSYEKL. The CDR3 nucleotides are TGCGCCAGCAGACTGACTAGCGGGAGGTTGAACGATACGCAGTATTTT. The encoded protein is CASRLTSGRLNDTQYF.

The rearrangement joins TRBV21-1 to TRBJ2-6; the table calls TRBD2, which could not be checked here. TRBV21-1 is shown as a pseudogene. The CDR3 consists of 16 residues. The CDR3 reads CASSKAGRAGANVLTF. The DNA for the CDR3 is TGTGCCAGCAGCAAAGCCGGGCGGGCTGGGGCCAACGTCCTGACTTTC.

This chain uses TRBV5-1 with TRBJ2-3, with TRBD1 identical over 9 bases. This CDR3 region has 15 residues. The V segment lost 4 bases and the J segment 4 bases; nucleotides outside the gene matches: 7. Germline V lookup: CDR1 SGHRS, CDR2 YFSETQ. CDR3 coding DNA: TGCGCCAGCAGCACGGACAGGGGTGTCCCAGATACGCAGTATTTT. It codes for CASSTDRGVPDTQYF.

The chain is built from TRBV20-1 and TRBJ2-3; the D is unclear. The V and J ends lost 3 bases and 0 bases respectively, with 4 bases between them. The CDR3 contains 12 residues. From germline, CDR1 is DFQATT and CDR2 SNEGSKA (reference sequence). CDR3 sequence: CSASTSTDTQYF. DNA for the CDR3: TGCAGTGCTAGTACTAGCACAGATACGCAGTATTTT.